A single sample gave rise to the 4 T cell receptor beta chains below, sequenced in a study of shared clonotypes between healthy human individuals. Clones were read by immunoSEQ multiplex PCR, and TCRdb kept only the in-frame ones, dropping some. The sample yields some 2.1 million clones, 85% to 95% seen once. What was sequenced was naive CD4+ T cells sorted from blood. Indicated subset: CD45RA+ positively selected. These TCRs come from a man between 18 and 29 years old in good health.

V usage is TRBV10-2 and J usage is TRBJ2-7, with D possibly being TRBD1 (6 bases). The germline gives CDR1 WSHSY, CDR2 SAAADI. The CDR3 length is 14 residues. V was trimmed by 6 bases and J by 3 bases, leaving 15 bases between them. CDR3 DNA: TGCGCCAGCAGCATTTCTGGACAGCGCTACGAGCAGTACTTC. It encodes CASSISGQRYEQYF.

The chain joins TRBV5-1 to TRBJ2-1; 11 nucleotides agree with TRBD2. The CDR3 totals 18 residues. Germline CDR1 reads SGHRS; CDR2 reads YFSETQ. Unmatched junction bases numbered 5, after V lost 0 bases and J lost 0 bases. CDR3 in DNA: TGCGCCAGCAGCTTGGTTAGCGGGAGGGTGAGCTCCTACAATGAGCAGTTCTTC. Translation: CASSLVSGRVSSYNEQFF.

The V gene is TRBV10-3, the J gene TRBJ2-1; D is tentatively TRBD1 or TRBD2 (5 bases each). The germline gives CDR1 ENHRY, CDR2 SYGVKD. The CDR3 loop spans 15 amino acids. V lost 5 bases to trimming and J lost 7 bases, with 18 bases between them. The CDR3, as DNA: TGTGCCATCAGTACAGGAGGAACAACAAGTAATGAGCAGTTCTTC. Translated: CAISTGGTTSNEQFF.

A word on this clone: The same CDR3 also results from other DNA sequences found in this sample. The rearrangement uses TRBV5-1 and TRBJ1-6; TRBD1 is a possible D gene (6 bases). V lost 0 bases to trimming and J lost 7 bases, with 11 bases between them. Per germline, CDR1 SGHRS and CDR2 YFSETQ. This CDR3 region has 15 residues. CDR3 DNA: TGCGCCAGCAGCTTGGAGGGGGACCCCAATTCACCCCTCCACTTT. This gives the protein CASSLEGDPNSPLHF.